A selection of T cell receptor beta chains follows, all from one sample in a study of T cells after posttransplantation cyclophosphamide. Sequencing was performed with immunoSEQ multiplex PCR; in TCRdb, only in-frame clones are kept and a portion is missing. The sample lists roughly 20,000 clones, 70% to 80% occurring once. The sequenced sample was PBMCs, obtained after an allogeneic stem cell transplant with post-transplant cyclophosphamide. The receptors were sampled from a male patient in his thirties who received an allogeneic stem cell transplant from a related donor, was CMV-positive, and had acute GVHD only. Some T cells may be graft donor cells. Each CDR3 is given without its conserved first and last residue.

V gene,CDR3 length,CDR3 protein
TRBV5-4,12,ASSLVGGPNEQY
TRBV19,14,ASSIDLGGSLGGYT
TRBV7-6,9,AIRPRGELF
TRBV5-6,12,ASSLNQESYGYT
TRBV18,15,ASSPGAGGRQNQPQH
TRBV4-2,15,ASSREGGAANTGELF
TRBV6-1,11,ASSDRDRGGYT
TRBV4-2,11,ASSLEANEKLF
TRBV9,12,ASSYLNLADTQY
TRBV19,11,ASSIGSIYGYT
TRBV19,13,ASTTHPGSTDTQY
TRBV6-1,11,ASSNLYTNEQF
TRBV11-2,13,ASRIVGGPYNEQF
TRBV29-1,11,SVSHTMNTEAF
TRBV6-5,14,ASSYPGTGSPNEQF
TRBV4-3,13,ASSQGGGLPDTQY
TRBV5-1,14,ASSLVGTDIQETQY
TRBV7-3,12,ASSDVAGGDTQY
TRBV6-6,11,ASSYGQDQPQH
TRBV19,11,ASSRAVNEKLF
TRBV30,14,AWSLTSGGYQETQY
TRBV29-1,11,SVEEGTGTGYT
TRBV11-2,12,ASSHLTYNSPLH
TRBV10-2,15,ASSALFTGDSNQPQH
TRBV7-2,10,ASSPPGEKLF
TRBV29-1,13,SVEPGQGVPTEAF
TRBV19,11,ASAGASYNEQF
TRBV2,14,ASSEREVRGLQPQH
TRBV5-4,12,ASSLAGRSYEQY
TRBV7-3,12,ASSPSGGNEKLF
TRBV6-1,12,ASSEDLGVYGYT
TRBV7-2,12,ASSRGRADQPQH
TRBV6-5,14,ASSYSSRVYNSPLH
TRBV28,11,ASTQNRANEQF
TRBV7-8,16,ASSPVSSRGQGASGYT
TRBV18,11,ASSPDSHQPQH
TRBV5-1,12,ASSATGSTDTQY
TRBV7-9,13,SSSPPTGERDSQY
TRBV4-3,12,ASSQGQSNTEAF
TRBV7-2,12,ASSQDRGRKTQY
TRBV27,13,ASSSDPNLAHEQF
TRBV11-2,13,ASSLHGTSQETQY
TRBV10-1,9,ASRGASEAF
TRBV11-3,13,ASSGGGGGTDTQY
TRBV29-1,11,SVTSGGSNEQF
TRBV18,13,ASSVVIGLAETQY
TRBV5-1,12,ASTLYYSTDTQY
TRBV7-6,12,ASSLGTAGNTIY
TRBV6-6,9,ASSYSDEQF
TRBV20-1,9,SASERIGYT
TRBV7-2,13,ASSLRAGGDYGYT
TRBV6-6,12,ASSYTREGEKLF
TRBV7-9,12,ASSPGLSPYEQY
TRBV7-8,11,ASTGGAFNEQY
TRBV28,10,ASQQGTYEQY
TRBV5-5,13,ASSFERGSGNTIY
TRBV15,13,ATSWNRDSNEKLF
TRBV7-6,12,ASSLVFGDEKLF
TRBV6-1,14,ASSDRDRGLQETQY
TRBV30,14,AWSIGSGGDQETQY